This passage covers 30 T cell receptor beta chains from one sample sequenced in a study of shared clonotypes between healthy human individuals. This table comes from immunoSEQ multiplex PCR, and its TCRdb copy is limited to in-frame clones, with some not included. The sample includes 2.5 million or so clones, approximately 92% seen only once; the top ten take over 0.12%. What was sequenced was naive CD4+ T cells sorted from blood. Documented subset: CD45RA+ positively selected. These receptors were collected from a man younger than 30 in good health.

The chain uses TRBV19 and TRBJ2-7, with 9 bases fitting TRBD1. Trimming at V came to 5 bases and at J to 2 bases, leaving 7 bases not matched to a gene. The length of the CDR3 is 15 residues. Germline V CDR1 and CDR2: LNHDA, SQIVND (reference sequence). Here the CDR3 DNA reads TGTGCCAGTAGTGTCGACAGGGGGTCTCCCTACGAGCAGTACTTC. Translation: CASSVDRGSPYEQYF.

The CDR3 nucleotides are TGCGCCAGCAGCCGAGCCGGACAGGGCTACGAGCAGTACTTC. Translating it yields CASSRAGQGYEQYF. The genes are TRBV5-1 and TRBJ2-7; TRBD1 aligns across 8 bases. The CDR3 has 14 amino acids. CDR1 is SGHRS and CDR2 is YFSETQ in the germline V gene. The V gene end was trimmed by 4 bases and the J gene end by 3 bases; junction bases not matched to a gene: 6.

The chain joins TRBV5-6 to TRBJ1-2; perhaps TRBD1 as D (6 bases). Trimming took 7 bases from V and 0 from J, leaving 19 bases between them. The CDR3 length is 16 residues. CDR1 SGHDT and CDR2 YYEEEE come from the germline V gene. The CDR3 DNA follows: TGTGCCAGCCGGGAACTGGGGCAGGGGACTAACTATGGCTACACCTTC. It yields the protein CASRELGQGTNYGYTF. The variable domain in full, completed from reference TRBV5-6 and TRBJ1-2, reads DAGVTQSPTHLIKTRGQQVTLRCSPKSGHDTVSWYQQALGQGPQFIFQYYEEEERQRGNFPDRFSGHQFPNYSSELNVNALLLGDSALYLCASRELGQGTNYGYTFGSGTRLTVV.

Regarding this clone: Relative to the germline gene, one junction end is altered; a read error may explain this. V and J are TRBV10-3 and TRBJ1-1; D ambiguous. The CDR3 covers 12 residues. CDR1 and CDR2 from the germline V gene are ENHRY and SYGVKD. CDR3 region: CAISEDGRTIPF. The CDR3 nucleotides are TGTGCCATCAGTGAAGACGGACGTACCATCCCTTTT.

V and J are TRBV6-5 and TRBJ2-2; no definite D call. The CDR3 spans 12 residues. Trimming took 4 bases from V and 8 from J, leaving 8 bases between them. The germline gives CDR1 MNHEY, CDR2 SVGAGI. The CDR3 spells CASSSLTGELFF. CDR3 nucleotides: TGTGCCAGCAGTTCCCTTACGGGGGAGCTGTTTTTT.

The chain uses TRBV30 and TRBJ2-1, with a possible D match to TRBD2 (6 bases). Germline loops: CDR1 GTSNPN, CDR2 SVGIG (reference sequence). The CDR3 consists of 14 residues. The V and J ends lost 1 base and 9 bases respectively, with 16 bases between them. The CDR3 nucleotides read TGTGCCTGGAGTGGGGTCGGAGGGGCCGGTGAGCAGTTCTTC. This sequence encodes CAWSGVGGAGEQFF. The full variable domain, rest sourced from reference TRBV30 and TRBJ2-1, is SQTIHQWPATLVQPVGSPLSLECTVEGTSNPNLYWYRQAAGRGLQLLFYSVGIGQISSEVPQNLSASRPQDRQFILSSKKLLLSDSGFYLCAWSGVGGAGEQFFGPGTRLTVL.

The chain is built from TRBV10-3 and TRBJ1-2; 7 positions agree with TRBD1. After removal of 3 bases from V and 8 bases from J, the junction contained 12 bases not matched to a gene. Per germline, CDR1 ENHRY and CDR2 SYGVKD. This CDR3 region has 15 residues. The CDR3, as DNA: TGTGCCATCAGTGATTCGGACAGGAAGAGGGTAGGCTACACCTTC. It translates to CAISDSDRKRVGYTF.

V and J are TRBV5-4 and TRBJ1-2; D gene unclear. V was shortened by 0 bases and J by 5 bases, with 14 bases between the two germline ends. The CDR3 loop spans 15 amino acids. Germline V gene data show CDR1 as SGHNT and CDR2 as YYREEE (reference sequence). The CDR3 DNA reads TGTGCCAGCAGCTTGGCCGGCGGCAGGTCGTATGGCTACACCTTC. Amino acid sequence: CASSLAGGRSYGYTF.

The chain couples TRBV21-1 to TRBJ2-7; the table's D gene call, TRBD2, was not cross checked with the DNA. TRBV21-1 is marked as a pseudogene. The CDR3 is 15 amino acids. The CDR3 sequence: CARGLLAGETYEQYF. CDR3 sequence (DNA): TGTGCCAGGGGGTTACTAGCGGGGGAAACCTACGAGCAGTACTTC.

On this clone itself: In the same sample, other DNA sequences code for this CDR3. This chain links TRBV5-6 with TRBJ2-6; the D is unclear. This CDR3 is built from 15 residues. Trimming took off 0 bases at V and 0 bases at J, with 4 bases between the two ends. Germline V lookup: CDR1 SGHDT, CDR2 YYEEEE. The CDR3 coding sequence is TGTGCCAGCAGCTTGGGGGACTCTGGGGCCAACGTCCTGACTTTC. Translated: CASSLGDSGANVLTF.

For this clone: The sample contains more than one DNA sequence encoding this CDR3. The rearrangement joins TRBV9 to TRBJ1-2; D possibly corresponds to TRBD1 (5 bases). Germline values: CDR1 SGDLS, CDR2 YYNGEE. There are 13 residues in the CDR3. Between the trimmed V and J ends, which lost 2 bases and 4 bases, there was a span of 9 bases. In nucleotides, the CDR3 is TGTGCCAGCAGCGTCGACAGCTTCTATGGCTACACCTTC. It encodes CASSVDSFYGYTF.

V gene TRBV19 combines with J gene TRBJ2-1; 8 bases are shared with TRBD2. This CDR3 is built from 13 residues. V lost 10 bases to trimming and J lost 7 bases; unmatched junction nucleotides: 9. Germline-derived CDR1 and CDR2 are LNHDA and SQIVND (reference sequence). In DNA form, the CDR3 reads TGTGCCACCTATGTCTCGGGGGGGAATGAGCAGTTCTTC. This encodes CATYVSGGNEQFF.

This rearrangement joins TRBV6-1 to TRBJ1-3; D is uncertain. The V gene's germline CDR1 is MNHNS and CDR2 SASEGT. The ends were cut back, 2 bases at V and 2 bases at J, with 7 bases in the middle. CDR3 size: 14 residues. The CDR3 region is CASSERGAGNTIYF. For the CDR3, the DNA is TGTGCCAGCAGTGAACGGGGAGCTGGAAACACCATATATTTT.

The chain couples TRBV30 to TRBJ1-1; 8 nucleotides line up with TRBD1. Germline CDR1 and CDR2: GTSNPN and SVGIG (reference sequence). V shed 0 bases, J shed 4 bases, and the junction held 4 bases outside the gene matches. This CDR3 is 14 amino acids long. The CDR3 reads CAWSVRQGLTEAFF. The CDR3 DNA reads as TGTGCCTGGAGTGTTAGACAGGGGCTCACTGAAGCTTTCTTT.

The chain links TRBV6-5 to TRBJ1-2; perhaps TRBD1 as D (5 bases). The CDR3 loop spans 14 amino acids. With 3 bases removed from V and 4 bases from J, the gap between germline ends came to 12 bases. Germline CDR1 and CDR2: MNHEY and SVGAGI. The CDR3 sequence is CASSYRDDGYGYTF. The CDR3 DNA is TGTGCCAGCAGTTATCGGGACGACGGCTATGGCTACACCTTC.

V usage is TRBV19 and J usage is TRBJ1-5; 11 positions match TRBD1. With V trimmed by 4 bases and J by 4 bases, 15 bases remained unmatched. The V gene's germline CDR1 is LNHDA and CDR2 SQIVND (reference sequence). CDR3 length equals 19 residues. The CDR3 spells CASSRTPGQGDSRNQPQHF. In DNA form, the CDR3 reads TGTGCCAGTAGTAGGACCCCGGGACAGGGGGACTCGCGGAATCAGCCCCAGCATTTT.

The genes are TRBV2 and TRBJ1-6; 7 nucleotides align to TRBD1. The V gene's germline CDR1 is SNHLY and CDR2 FYNNEI. V lost 6 bases to trimming and J lost 6 bases; unmatched junction nucleotides: 11. This CDR3 spans 16 amino acids. This CDR3 reads CASSTSPQGPNSPLHF. CDR3 sequence (DNA): TGTGCCAGCAGCACGTCCCCACAGGGGCCTAATTCACCCCTCCACTTT.

This clone was observed once. The rearrangement joins TRBV7-3 to TRBJ2-1; D call uncertain. The V and J ends lost 5 bases and 6 bases respectively, with 17 bases between them. Germline V gene sequence: CDR1 SGHTA, CDR2 FQGTGA. The CDR3 is 15 amino acids. The CDR3 is CASSPESGPSNEQFF. The CDR3 DNA follows: TGTGCCAGCAGCCCCGAATCGGGTCCCTCCAATGAGCAGTTCTTC.

The chain has TRBV11-2 and TRBJ2-3; the D is unclear. The germline V and J ends were trimmed by 0 bases and 2 bases, with 0 bases remaining between them. The CDR3 is 12 amino acids. The germline V gene encodes CDR1 SGHAT and CDR2 FQNNGV. The CDR3 here is CASSLDTDTQYF. The CDR3 DNA follows: TGTGCCAGCAGCTTAGACACAGATACGCAGTATTTT.

V gene TRBV2 combines with J gene TRBJ2-7; 7 bases map to TRBD1. J gave up 3 bases and V 4 bases, and 6 bases lay outside the gene matches. This CDR3 is built from 14 residues. Germline lookup yields CDR1 SNHLY and CDR2 FYNNEI. The DNA of the CDR3 is TGTGCCAGCAGTGGGAACAGGGGCCTCTACGAGCAGTACTTC. Translation: CASSGNRGLYEQYF.

The chain has TRBV6-7 and TRBJ1-1; D is undetermined. TRBV6-7 is an ORF for which the function is uncertain. Trimming stripped 6 bases from V and 1 base from J, with 12 bases between. CDR3 length: 14 amino acids. In DNA form, the CDR3 reads TGTGCCAGCAGGTCTCGAGGCGGGAACACTGAAGCTTTCTTT. Translated, it gives CASRSRGGNTEAFF.

The chain carries TRBV7-2 and TRBJ1-1; D is ambiguous. This CDR3 is built from 15 residues. Germline-derived CDR1 and CDR2 are SGHTA and FQGNSA. The ends were cut back, 5 bases at V and 6 bases at J, with 19 bases in the middle. CDR3 in amino acids: CASSPSGIRVSEAFF. The CDR3 DNA follows: TGTGCCAGCAGCCCTTCGGGGATTAGGGTCTCTGAAGCTTTCTTT.

The chain combines TRBV19 with TRBJ1-4; D unclear. V lost 3 bases to trimming and J lost 5 bases, with 16 bases between them. This CDR3 is 16 amino acids long. The germline CDR1 and CDR2 sequences are LNHDA and SQIVND (reference sequence). The CDR3 DNA is TGTGCCAGTAGTATTAGGGCCCGGACCTCAAATGAAAAACTGTTTTTT. This translates into CASSIRARTSNEKLFF.

J is TRBJ2-5 and V is TRBV11-2; D is perhaps TRBD1 (6 bases). The V end lost 0 bases, the J end lost 1 base, and 9 bases lay between the germline ends. Per the germline V gene, CDR1 is SGHAT and CDR2 is FQNNGV. The CDR3 spans 15 residues. DNA of the CDR3: TGTGCCAGCAGCTTAGATGGGACACCCCAAGAGACCCAGTACTTC. Translation gives CASSLDGTPQETQYF.

Comment on this clone: Different DNA sequences within this sample yield the same CDR3. V usage is TRBV5-6 and J usage is TRBJ2-7; no clear D. The V gene lost 0 bases and the J gene lost 4 bases, with 5 bases spanning the gap. CDR3 size: 12 residues. Germline CDR1 SGHDT, CDR2 YYEEEE. The CDR3 loop reads CASSLGQYEQYF. CDR3 sequence (DNA): TGTGCCAGCAGCTTGGGACAATACGAGCAGTACTTC.

A note on this clone: The sample carries other DNA sequences with the same CDR3. CDR3 sequence (DNA): TGTGCCAGCAGACAGAGCTACGAGCAGTACTTC. Encoded protein: CASRQSYEQYF. This sequence joins TRBV6-5 and TRBJ2-7; D is ambiguous. Trimming stripped 6 bases from V and 3 bases from J, with 6 bases between. Germline-derived CDR1 and CDR2 are MNHEY and SVGAGI. The CDR3 extends over 11 amino acids.

V gene TRBV4-3 combines with J gene TRBJ1-4; no firm D call. V lost 2 bases, J lost 8 bases, and 15 bases lay in between. CDR1 LGHNA and CDR2 YSLEER come from the germline V gene. The CDR3 runs 15 residues. CDR3 loop: CASSQLGKGREKLFF. The CDR3, as DNA: TGCGCCAGCAGCCAACTGGGCAAAGGGCGGGAAAAACTGTTTTTT.

This clone was found once. The chain uses TRBV5-1 and TRBJ2-2; 9 positions match TRBD2. CDR1 is SGHRS and CDR2 is YFSETQ in the germline V gene. There are 15 residues in the CDR3. J gave up 5 bases and V 0 bases, and 2 bases lay outside the gene matches. The CDR3 spells CASSLVSGGTGELFF. The CDR3 DNA reads as TGCGCCAGCAGCTTGGTTAGCGGGGGAACCGGGGAGCTGTTTTTT. Supplemented by reference TRBV5-1 and TRBJ2-2, the full variable domain reads KAGVTQTPRYLIKTRGQQVTLSCSPISGHRSVSWYQQTPGQGLQFLFEYFSETQRNKGNFPGRFSGRQFSNSRSEMNVSTLELGDSALYLCASSLVSGGTGELFFGEGSRLTVL.

This clone was seen just once. This CDR3 is also generated by other DNA sequences in the sample. The chain uses TRBV20-1 and TRBJ2-7, with TRBD2 matching over 10 bases. CDR3 length equals 11 residues. The junction had 0 bases not matched to a gene; V was cut back by 3 bases and J by 7 bases. The germline V gene encodes CDR1 DFQATT and CDR2 SNEGSKA (reference sequence). The CDR3 protein is CSARGLAEQYF. For the CDR3, the DNA is TGCAGTGCTAGGGGACTAGCGGAGCAGTACTTC.

The chain employs TRBV9 and TRBJ2-2; D gene uncertain. The CDR3 sequence is 14 residues long. Trimming stripped 0 bases from V and 4 bases from J, with 7 bases between. CDR1 is SGDLS and CDR2 is YYNGEE in the germline V gene. This CDR3 reads CASSVDRLTGELFF. The CDR3 DNA follows: TGTGCCAGCAGCGTAGACAGACTCACCGGGGAGCTGTTTTTT.